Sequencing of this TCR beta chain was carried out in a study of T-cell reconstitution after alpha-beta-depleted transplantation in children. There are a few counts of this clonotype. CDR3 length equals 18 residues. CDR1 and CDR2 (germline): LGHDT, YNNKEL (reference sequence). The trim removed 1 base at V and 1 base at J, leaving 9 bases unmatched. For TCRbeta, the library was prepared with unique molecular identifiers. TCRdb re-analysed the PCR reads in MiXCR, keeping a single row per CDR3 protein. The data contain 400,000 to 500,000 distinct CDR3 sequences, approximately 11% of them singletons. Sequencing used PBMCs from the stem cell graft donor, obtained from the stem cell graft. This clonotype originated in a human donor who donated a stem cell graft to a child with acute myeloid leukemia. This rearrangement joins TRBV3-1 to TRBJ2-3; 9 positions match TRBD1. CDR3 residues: CASSQGRIRDRGTDTQYF. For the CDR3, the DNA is TGTGCCAGCAGCCAAGGTCGAATCCGGGACAGGGGCACAGATACGCAGTATTTT.